This TCR beta chain originates from a study of glioma-infiltrating T cells after dendritic cell vaccination. Study context: Between the early 2000s and the early 2010s, patients got autologous tumor lysate-pulsed dendritic cell vaccines.

The method was immunoSEQ multiplex PCR; TCRdb's version includes in-frame clones alone and lacks a portion of them. The sample records around 89,000 clones, around 84% being singletons. This CDR3 is 14 amino acids long. Trimming removed 0 bases at V and 2 bases at J, with 5 bases between. Germline CDR1 reads SGHRS; CDR2 reads YFSETQ. The specimen was blood, collected before dendritic cell vaccination. The chain recombines TRBV5-1 with TRBJ2-2; no reliable D call. The clonotype was recovered from a human donor with glioblastoma. CDR3 in amino acids: CASSLGPNTGELFF. DNA for the CDR3: TGCGCCAGCAGCTTGGGGCCTAACACCGGGGAGCTGTTTTTT. Based on the CDR3 plus reference TRBV5-1 and TRBJ2-2, the full variable domain is KAGVTQTPRYLIKTRGQQVTLSCSPISGHRSVSWYQQTPGQGLQFLFEYFSETQRNKGNFPGRFSGRQFSNSRSEMNVSTLELGDSALYLCASSLGPNTGELFFGEGSRLTVL.